One sample yielded the 5 T cell receptor beta chains listed below, sequenced in a study of STAT3 mutations in large granular lymphocyte leukemia (dated 2019 in TCRdb). Library prep was done by the immunoSEQ multiplex PCR assay. TCRdb holds this immuneACCESS table with in-frame rearrangements only. Some clones are missing; in checked studies, unresolved V genes explain under half, and the rest has no known cause. The sample table contains approximately 3,700 clones; only one count was recorded for about 81% of them. The top ten hold around nine tenths of the sample. The antigens these receptors bind are not known. Summary of the overall study and its limitations: Every T-LGLL patient showed at least one immunodominant TCRbeta clonotype, and about half showed multiple immunodominant subclonotypes.

The specimen was peripheral blood mononuclear cells. These receptors came from a boy aged 5 to 17 with T-cell large granular lymphocyte leukemia. Some clones in this sample may be carry-over from other donors' samples. The age is the age at diagnosis.

CDR3 residues: CAWSVLGGGNQPQHF. In nucleotides, the CDR3 is TGTGCCTGGAGTGTACTTGGGGGCGGCAATCAGCCCCAGCATTTT. This sequence joins TRBV30 and TRBJ1-5, with D tentatively TRBD1 (6 bases). This CDR3 has 15 amino acids. The V and J ends lost 0 bases and 2 bases respectively, with 11 bases between them. Germline CDR1 reads GTSNPN; CDR2 reads SVGIG (reference sequence).

The chain has TRBV30 and TRBJ1-3; 7 positions match TRBD1. The trim removed 3 bases at V and 8 bases at J, leaving 10 bases unmatched. This CDR3 spans 14 amino acids. CDR1 GTSNPN and CDR2 SVGIG come from the germline V gene (reference sequence). CDR3 residues: CAWSAGGKAHTIYF. The CDR3 DNA reads as TGTGCCTGGAGCGCAGGGGGTAAGGCTCACACCATATATTTT.

J is TRBJ1-2 and V is TRBV5-6, with no clear D. The V gene's germline CDR1 is SGHDT and CDR2 YYEEEE. There are 14 residues in the CDR3. Trimming removed 4 bases at V and 2 bases at J, with 12 bases between. CDR3 in DNA: TGTGCCAGCAGCGGGCGGTTAAGGAACTATGGCTACACCTTC. The encoded protein is CASSGRLRNYGYTF.

The chain is built from TRBV10-2 and TRBJ1-2, with D possibly TRBD1 on 5 matching bases. The CDR3 is 14 amino acids. CDR1 is WSHSY, CDR2 SAAADI, per germline. Between the trimmed V and J ends, which lost 2 bases and 4 bases, there was a span of 11 bases. The CDR3 reads CASSEAGLAYGYTF. Here the CDR3 DNA reads TGCGCCAGCAGTGAGGCAGGGCTGGCCTATGGCTACACCTTC.

V gene TRBV30 combines with J gene TRBJ1-2; no clear D gene. This CDR3 has 14 residues. V was shortened by 5 bases and J by 7 bases, with 20 bases between the two germline ends. Germline lookup yields CDR1 GTSNPN and CDR2 SVGIG (reference sequence). The CDR3 DNA is TGTGCCTGGTTCCCCGGGTCCGAGACTTTTGGCTACACCTTC. Translating gives CAWFPGSETFGYTF.